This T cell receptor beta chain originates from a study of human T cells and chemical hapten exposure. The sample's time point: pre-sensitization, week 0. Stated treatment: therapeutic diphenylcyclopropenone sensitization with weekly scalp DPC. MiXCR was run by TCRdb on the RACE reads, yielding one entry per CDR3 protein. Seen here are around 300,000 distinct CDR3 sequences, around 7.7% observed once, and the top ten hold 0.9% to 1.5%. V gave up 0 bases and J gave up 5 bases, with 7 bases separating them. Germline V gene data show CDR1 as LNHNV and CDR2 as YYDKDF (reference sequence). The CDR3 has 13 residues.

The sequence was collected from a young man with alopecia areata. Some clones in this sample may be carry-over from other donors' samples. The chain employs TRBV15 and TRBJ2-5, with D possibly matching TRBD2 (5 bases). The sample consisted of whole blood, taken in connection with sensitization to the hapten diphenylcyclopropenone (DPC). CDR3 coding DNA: TGTGCCACCAGCAGAGATGGGGAGGAGACCCAGTACTTC. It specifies CATSRDGEETQYF.